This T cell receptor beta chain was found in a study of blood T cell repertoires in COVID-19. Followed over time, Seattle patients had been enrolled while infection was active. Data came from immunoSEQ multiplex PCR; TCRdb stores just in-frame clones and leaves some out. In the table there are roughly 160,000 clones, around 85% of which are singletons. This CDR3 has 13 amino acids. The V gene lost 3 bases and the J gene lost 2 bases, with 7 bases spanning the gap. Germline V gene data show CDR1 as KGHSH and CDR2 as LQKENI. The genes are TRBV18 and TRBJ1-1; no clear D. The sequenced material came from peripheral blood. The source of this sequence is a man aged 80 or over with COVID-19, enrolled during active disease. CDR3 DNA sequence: TGTGCCAGCTCACCGCAGGATAACACTGAAGCTTTCTTT. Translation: CASSPQDNTEAFF. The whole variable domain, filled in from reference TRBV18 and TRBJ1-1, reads NAGVMQNPRHLVRRRGQEARLRCSPMKGHSHVYWYRQLPEEGLKFMVYLQKENIIDESGMPKERFSAEFPKEGPSILRIQQVVRGDSAAYFCASSPQDNTEAFFGQGTRLTVV.